This TCR beta chain stems from a study of OX40 agonist ivuxolimab in advanced cancers. About the study: Those treated in dose escalation had hepatocellular carcinoma, melanoma, renal cell cancer or head and neck cancer.

Produced via immunoSEQ multiplex PCR; TCRdb's table is partial and in-frame only. The data hold over 90,000 clones, with roughly 95% observed a single time. Details on this clone: Its target is unknown.

Autoimmune disease history or systemic immunosuppression led to patient exclusion. Study results and limitations: Expanded clones tended on average to be more numerous among CD8+ T cells than CD4+. Clones of CD4+ and CD8+ blood T cells grew by week 6 at doses of 0.1 to 3.0 mg/kg.

This material consisted of CD4+ or CD8+ T cells sorted from blood, taken in a trial of the OX40 agonist ivuxolimab. The receptor was derived from an adult with an advanced solid tumor such as melanoma, head and neck, liver or kidney cancer.

The CDR3: CASSRTQGAGYEQYF. The CDR3 nucleotides are TGCGCCAGCAGCCGAACACAGGGGGCAGGTTACGAGCAGTACTTC. The chain recombines TRBV4-3 with TRBJ2-5; the match to TRBD1 covers 9 bases. The J call may be in error: the DNA end matches TRBJ2-7 better. The CDR3 runs to 15 residues. Germline CDR1 and CDR2: LGHNA and YSLEER.